A single sample is the source of the 25 T cell receptor beta chains below, sequenced in a study of neurological immune-mediated disorders (dated by TCRdb to between 2018 and 2021). The library was built by means of 5' RACE. Sequencing used an Illumina HiSeq 2500. The public sequencing data were trimmed at Q25 with fastp and processed into clonotypes with MiXCR by TCRdb, which kept only in-frame beta chains. Every entry covers one CDR3 protein and lists the most common genes and DNA from its rows. This sample comprises fewer than 50,000 distinct CDR3 sequences, roughly 13% of them detected only once. The ten largest clones add up to 10% to 12% of the sample. This specimen's time point label, per the study, means: longitudinal time-point 3. The sample was PBMCs. The receptors were gathered from a man aged 25 to 45 in good health.

This clonotype was counted many times. The chain recombines TRBV3-1 with TRBJ1-4; 9 nucleotides align to TRBD1. Germline V CDR1 and CDR2: LGHDT, YNNKEL (reference sequence). This CDR3 has 16 amino acids. Germline trimming cut 4 bases from V and 8 bases from J; bases unmatched to any gene: 11. CDR3 sequence: CASSLMIGTGSEKLFF. The DNA of the CDR3 is TGTGCCAGCAGCCTAATGATAGGGACAGGGTCGGAAAAACTGTTTTTT.

This clonotype came up many times. The genes are TRBV6-4 and TRBJ2-2; the D is unclear. V was trimmed by 5 bases and J by 0 bases, leaving 7 bases between them. The CDR3 is 14 residues long. Germline CDR1 MRHNA, CDR2 SNTAGT. This CDR3 reads CASSPQSNTGELFF. The CDR3 DNA reads TGTGCCAGCAGTCCTCAGTCGAACACCGGGGAGCTGTTTTTT.

This clonotype was seen repeatedly, ten times or more. The chain has TRBV7-2 and TRBJ2-7, with 10 positions matching TRBD1. V shed 5 bases, J shed 6 bases, and the junction held 10 bases outside the gene matches. The germline V gene encodes CDR1 SGHTA and CDR2 FQGNSA. The CDR3 is 15 amino acids. In DNA form, the CDR3 reads TGTGCCAGCAGCCCTACCGGGACAGGGGTTGGCGAGCAGTACTTC. Protein sequence: CASSPTGTGVGEQYF.

This clonotype was observed at least ten times. The CDR3 coding sequence is TGTGCCAGCAGCTTAGCGGCCGGGACAGTCTCCTACGAGCAGTACTTC. Amino acids: CASSLAAGTVSYEQYF. This chain connects TRBV7-9 to TRBJ2-7; 7 positions agree with TRBD1. Losses at the gene ends were 0 bases for V and 0 bases for J; bases not matched to a gene: 5. Germline V gene lookup returns CDR1 SEHNR and CDR2 FQNEAQ (reference sequence). The CDR3 has 16 amino acids. The variable domain in full, completed from reference TRBV7-9 and TRBJ2-7, reads DTGVSQNPRHKITKRGQNVTFRCDPISEHNRLYWYRQTLGQGPEFLTYFQNEAQLEKSRLLSDRFSAERPKGSFSTLEIQRTEQGDSAMYLCASSLAAGTVSYEQYFGPGTRLTVT.

This clonotype was counted at least ten times. CDR3 DNA sequence: TGCGCCAGCAACACTAGACAGGGGCTAAACACCGGGGAGCTGTTTTTT. It translates to CASNTRQGLNTGELFF. The chain joins TRBV5-1 to TRBJ2-2; 8 positions match TRBD1. V lost 6 bases, J lost 2 bases, and 9 bases stayed unmatched. The CDR3 has 16 residues. Germline lookup yields CDR1 SGHRS and CDR2 YFSETQ. Complete variable domain (other parts from reference TRBV5-1 and TRBJ2-2): KAGVTQTPRYLIKTRGQQVTLSCSPISGHRSVSWYQQTPGQGLQFLFEYFSETQRNKGNFPGRFSGRQFSNSRSEMNVSTLELGDSALYLCASNTRQGLNTGELFFGEGSRLTVL.

This clonotype was detected ten times or more. This rearrangement joins TRBV20-1 to TRBJ2-1; TRBD2 matches at 9 bases. The V gene's germline CDR1 is DFQATT and CDR2 SNEGSKA (reference sequence). This CDR3 has 17 residues. The junction had 16 bases not matched to a gene; V was cut back by 6 bases and J by 4 bases. The CDR3 sequence is CSANHRETSGEYNEQFF. CDR3 sequence (DNA): TGCAGTGCGAATCACCGGGAGACTAGCGGAGAGTACAATGAGCAGTTCTTC.

This clonotype was seen at least ten times. The CDR3 region has the DNA TGTGCCACCAGTGATTACCAAGAGACCCAGTACTTC. Translating gives CATSDYQETQYF. This sequence joins TRBV24-1 and TRBJ2-5; no clear D. This CDR3 has 12 amino acids. Between the trimmed V and J ends, which lost 2 bases and 0 bases, there was a span of 0 bases. Germline V gene lookup returns CDR1 KGHDR and CDR2 SFDVKD.

This clonotype was counted at least ten times. J is TRBJ2-7 and V is TRBV7-7; TRBD1 agrees at 7 bases. V was pared by 5 bases and J by 6 bases, with 7 bases of the junction left unmatched. The germline CDR1 and CDR2 sequences are SSHAT and FNYEAQ (reference sequence). CDR3 length equals 13 residues. For the CDR3, the DNA is TGTGCCAGCAGCCGGGACAGCGTCTCCGAGCAGTACTTC. Amino acid sequence: CASSRDSVSEQYF.

This clonotype has only one observation. The rearrangement links TRBV20-1 to TRBJ2-7, with D unclear. The germline V gene encodes CDR1 DFQATT and CDR2 SNEGSKA (reference sequence). The CDR3 has 11 residues. The CDR3 nucleotides are TGCAGCCCCCTATCCCTCTACGAGCAGTACTTC. It specifies CSPLSLYEQYF.

This clonotype was seen a few times. The chain joins TRBV20-1 to TRBJ2-3; D is perhaps TRBD2 (6 bases). V shed 5 bases and J shed 1 base, with 13 bases lying between them. CDR1 and CDR2 from the germline V gene are DFQATT and SNEGSKA (reference sequence). The CDR3 is 14 residues long. CDR3 DNA sequence: TGCAGTGCTGGGGATCAGCGGGGCACAGATACGCAGTATTTT. It encodes CSAGDQRGTDTQYF.

The chain employs TRBV24-1 and TRBJ2-1, with 10 bases lining up with TRBD1. The V segment lost 5 bases and the J segment 6 bases; nucleotides outside the gene matches: 6. The germline gives CDR1 KGHDR, CDR2 SFDVKD. The CDR3 is made up of 15 amino acids. This chain's CDR3 is CATSVRQGALNEQFF. In DNA form, the CDR3 reads TGTGCCACCAGTGTTAGACAGGGGGCCCTCAATGAGCAGTTCTTC.

This clonotype came up many times. The gene calls are TRBV4-1 and TRBJ2-1; the match to TRBD2 covers 12 bases. Trimming cost V 1 base and J 8 bases; bases outside gene matches: 3. The CDR3 length is 15 residues. The germline V gene encodes CDR1 MGHRA and CDR2 YSYEKL. The CDR3 region has the DNA TGCGCCAGCAGCCAAGGACTAGCGGGAGTCGATGAGCAGTTCTTC. As protein: CASSQGLAGVDEQFF.

This clonotype has ten or more counts. The chain links TRBV3-1 to TRBJ2-7, with D possibly matching TRBD2 (7 bases). CDR1 is LGHDT and CDR2 is YNNKEL in the germline V gene (reference sequence). CDR3 length equals 14 residues. The V end lost 4 bases, the J end lost 7 bases, and 17 bases lay between the germline ends. The CDR3 reads CASSREAGAREQYF. The DNA for the CDR3 is TGTGCCAGCAGCCGAGAGGCGGGGGCGAGGGAGCAGTACTTC.

This clonotype was recorded many times. The V gene is TRBV14, the J gene TRBJ2-1; 11 positions agree with TRBD2. CDR3 length equals 15 residues. Germline V gene data show CDR1 as SGHDN and CDR2 as FVKESK. V lost 1 base, J lost 6 bases, and 2 bases stayed unmatched. The CDR3 DNA reads as TGTGCCAGCAGCCAAGGACTAGCGGGGTCCAATGAGCAGTTCTTC. Its translation is CASSQGLAGSNEQFF.

This clonotype was seen a handful of times. The chain is built from TRBV20-1 and TRBJ2-2; D call uncertain. Trimming took off 3 bases at V and 3 bases at J, with 14 bases between the two ends. Per the germline V gene, CDR1 is DFQATT and CDR2 is SNEGSKA (reference sequence). This CDR3 has 15 residues. CDR3 amino acids: CSASLSWTDTGELFF. DNA for the CDR3: TGCAGTGCTAGCCTCTCTTGGACGGACACCGGGGAGCTGTTTTTT.

This clonotype was detected ten times or more. The rearrangement uses TRBV18 and TRBJ2-3; no definite D call. The germline V gene has CDR1 KGHSH and CDR2 LQKENI. The CDR3 extends over 13 amino acids. V was trimmed by 0 bases and J by 2 bases, leaving 3 bases between them. The CDR3 coding sequence is TGTGCCAGCTCACCACCCAACACAGATACGCAGTATTTT. It yields the protein CASSPPNTDTQYF.

This clonotype has ten or more counts. The rearrangement uses TRBV6-5 and TRBJ2-3; 9 positions agree with TRBD2. CDR3 length equals 14 residues. J was trimmed by 4 bases and V by 5 bases; bases with no gene match: 4. Per the germline V gene, CDR1 is MNHEY and CDR2 is SVGAGI. The DNA for the CDR3 is TGTGCCAGCAGTCCAGCGGGAGGCCCAGATACGCAGTATTTT. It encodes CASSPAGGPDTQYF.

This clonotype was found many times. V gene TRBV7-2 combines with J gene TRBJ2-2; a weak D match, TRBD1 (8 bases). Germline values: CDR1 SGHTA, CDR2 FQGNSA. Deletions cut 5 bases from V and 10 bases from J, with 20 bases between. This CDR3 is 15 amino acids long. The CDR3 loop reads CASSLDYRGREELFF. The CDR3 nucleotides are TGTGCCAGCAGCCTAGATTACAGGGGGAGGGAGGAGCTGTTTTTT.

This clonotype appeared many times. This sequence joins TRBV7-2 and TRBJ2-1, with D hard to call. Trimming cost V 2 bases and J 5 bases, with 4 bases left between them. CDR1 is SGHTA and CDR2 is FQGNSA in the germline V gene. This CDR3 contains 12 residues. The CDR3 sequence is CASSLSHNEQFF. CDR3 nucleotides: TGTGCCAGCAGCTTAAGCCACAATGAGCAGTTCTTC.

This clonotype has just a few counts. The V gene is TRBV19, the J gene TRBJ2-7, with D possibly matching TRBD2 (5 bases). Germline lookup yields CDR1 LNHDA and CDR2 SQIVND (reference sequence). CDR3 length equals 14 residues. V was cut by 5 bases and J by 3 bases, with 14 bases left in between. CDR3 bases: TGTGCCAGTAGTTTCACGGGAAATAGCTACGAGCAGTACTTC. Translated: CASSFTGNSYEQYF. The entire variable domain, with the rest obtained from reference TRBV19 and TRBJ2-7, is as follows: DGGITQSPKYLFRKEGQNVTLSCEQNLNHDAMYWYRQDPGQGLRLIYYSQIVNDFQKGDIAEGYSVSREKKESFPLTVTSAQKNPTAFYLCASSFTGNSYEQYFGPGTRLTVT.

In its sample, this clonotype was seen many times. The rearrangement uses TRBV5-1 and TRBJ2-6, with D uncertain. The germline V and J ends were trimmed by 1 base and 0 bases, with 5 bases remaining between them. The CDR3 spans 15 residues. Germline-derived CDR1 and CDR2 are SGHRS and YFSETQ. The CDR3 is CASSLSGSGANVLTF. Here the CDR3 DNA reads TGCGCCAGCAGCTTGTCGGGCTCTGGGGCCAACGTCCTGACTTTC. The entire variable domain, with the rest obtained from reference TRBV5-1 and TRBJ2-6, is as follows: KAGVTQTPRYLIKTRGQQVTLSCSPISGHRSVSWYQQTPGQGLQFLFEYFSETQRNKGNFPGRFSGRQFSNSRSEMNVSTLELGDSALYLCASSLSGSGANVLTFGAGSRLTVL.

The V call is TRBV5-1, the J call TRBJ2-1; D is possibly TRBD2 (5 bases). The germline CDR1 and CDR2 sequences are SGHRS and YFSETQ. V was pared by 1 base and J by 9 bases, with 20 bases between. The CDR3 spans 16 residues. The CDR3: CASSLRTGTSVGEQFF. The CDR3 coding sequence is TGCGCCAGCAGCTTGAGGACCGGAACTAGTGTTGGTGAGCAGTTCTTC.

This clonotype was seen ten or more times. V gene TRBV10-3 combines with J gene TRBJ2-4; D uncertain. Trimming pared 2 bases from V and 1 base from J, leaving 6 bases between. The germline gives CDR1 ENHRY, CDR2 SYGVKD. The CDR3 length is 14 residues. This CDR3 is CAISEGFAKNIQYF. Here the CDR3 DNA reads TGTGCCATCAGTGAGGGTTTTGCCAAAAACATTCAGTACTTC.

This clonotype was seen repeatedly, ten times or more. The V gene is TRBV5-1, the J gene TRBJ2-7, with TRBD1 identical over 7 bases. Trimming at V came to 4 bases and at J to 2 bases, leaving 6 bases not matched to a gene. This CDR3 region has 14 residues. CDR1 SGHRS and CDR2 YFSETQ come from the germline V gene. The CDR3 bases are TGCGCCAGCAGCCCGACCGGGACAGCCTACGAGCAGTACTTC. This sequence encodes CASSPTGTAYEQYF.

This clonotype was seen many times. The CDR3 DNA reads TGCGCCAGCAGGCCAGGGGTCCACTATGGCTACACCTTC. Amino acid sequence: CASRPGVHYGYTF. The chain links TRBV5-1 to TRBJ1-2; D possibly corresponds to TRBD1 (6 bases). Germline-derived CDR1 and CDR2 are SGHRS and YFSETQ. This CDR3 spans 13 amino acids. Trimming stripped 5 bases from V and 3 bases from J, with 11 bases between.